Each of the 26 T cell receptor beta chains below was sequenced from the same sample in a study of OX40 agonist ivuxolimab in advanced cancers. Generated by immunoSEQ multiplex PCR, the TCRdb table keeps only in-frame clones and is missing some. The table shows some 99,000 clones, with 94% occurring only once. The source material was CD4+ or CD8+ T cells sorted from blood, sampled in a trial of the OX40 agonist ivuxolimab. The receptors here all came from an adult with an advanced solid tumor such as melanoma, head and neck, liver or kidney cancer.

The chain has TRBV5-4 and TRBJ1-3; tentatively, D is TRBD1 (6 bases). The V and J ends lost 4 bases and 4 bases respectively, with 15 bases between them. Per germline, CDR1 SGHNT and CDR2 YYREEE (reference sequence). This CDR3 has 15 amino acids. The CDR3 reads CASSKGGSEGNTIYF. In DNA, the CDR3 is TGTGCCAGCAGCAAAGGGGGATCGGAGGGAAACACCATATATTTT.

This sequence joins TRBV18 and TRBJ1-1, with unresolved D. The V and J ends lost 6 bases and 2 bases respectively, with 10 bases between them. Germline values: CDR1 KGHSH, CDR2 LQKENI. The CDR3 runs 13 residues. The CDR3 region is CASSTDQNTEAFF. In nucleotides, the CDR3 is TGTGCCAGCTCCACGGACCAAAACACTGAAGCTTTCTTT. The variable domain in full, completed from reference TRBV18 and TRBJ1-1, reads NAGVMQNPRHLVRRRGQEARLRCSPMKGHSHVYWYRQLPEEGLKFMVYLQKENIIDESGMPKERFSAEFPKEGPSILRIQQVVRGDSAAYFCASSTDQNTEAFFGQGTRLTVV.

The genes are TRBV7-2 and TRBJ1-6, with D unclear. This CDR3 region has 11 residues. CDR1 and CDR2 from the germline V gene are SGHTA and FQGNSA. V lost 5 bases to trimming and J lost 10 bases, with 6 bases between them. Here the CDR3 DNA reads TGTGCCAGCAGCGTAGGGTCACCCCTCCACTTT. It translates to CASSVGSPLHF. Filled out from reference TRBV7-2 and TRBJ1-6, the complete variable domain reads GAGVSQSPSNKVTEKGKDVELRCDPISGHTALYWYRQSLGQGLEFLIYFQGNSAPDKSGLPSDRFSAERTGGSVSTLTIQRTQQEDSAVYLCASSVGSPLHFGNGTRLTVT.

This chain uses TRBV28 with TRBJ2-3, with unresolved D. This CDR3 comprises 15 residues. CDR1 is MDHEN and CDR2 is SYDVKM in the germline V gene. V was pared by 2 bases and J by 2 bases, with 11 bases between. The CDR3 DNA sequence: TGTGCCAGCAGTTTACCCTCGGGCCTCACAGATACGCAGTATTTT. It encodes CASSLPSGLTDTQYF.

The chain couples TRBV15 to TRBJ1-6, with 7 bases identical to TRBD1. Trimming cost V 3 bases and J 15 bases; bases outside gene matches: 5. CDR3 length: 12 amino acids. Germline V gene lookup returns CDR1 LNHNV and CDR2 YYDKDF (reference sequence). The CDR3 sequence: CATSREQGSLHF. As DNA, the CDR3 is TGTGCCACCAGCAGGGAACAGGGGAGCCTCCACTTT.

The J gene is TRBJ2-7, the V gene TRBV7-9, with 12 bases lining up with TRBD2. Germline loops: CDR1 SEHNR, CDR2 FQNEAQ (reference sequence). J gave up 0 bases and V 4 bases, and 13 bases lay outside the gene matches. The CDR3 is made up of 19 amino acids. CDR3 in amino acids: CASSSWAEGLAGISYEQYF. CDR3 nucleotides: TGTGCCAGCAGCTCATGGGCAGAGGGACTAGCGGGTATCTCCTACGAGCAGTACTTC.

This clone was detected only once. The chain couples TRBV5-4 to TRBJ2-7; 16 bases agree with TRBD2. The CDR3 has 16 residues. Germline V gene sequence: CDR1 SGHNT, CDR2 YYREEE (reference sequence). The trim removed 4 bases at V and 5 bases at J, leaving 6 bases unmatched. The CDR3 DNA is TGTGCCAGCAGCGCGGGACTAGCGGGAGGGGAAGACGAGCAGTACTTC. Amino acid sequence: CASSAGLAGGEDEQYF.

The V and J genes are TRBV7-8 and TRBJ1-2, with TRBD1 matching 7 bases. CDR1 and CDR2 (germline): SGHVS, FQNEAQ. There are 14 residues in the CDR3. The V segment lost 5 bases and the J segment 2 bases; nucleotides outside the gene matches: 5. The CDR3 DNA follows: TGTGCCAGCAGCCCGGGACAGTCAAACTATGGCTACACCTTC. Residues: CASSPGQSNYGYTF.

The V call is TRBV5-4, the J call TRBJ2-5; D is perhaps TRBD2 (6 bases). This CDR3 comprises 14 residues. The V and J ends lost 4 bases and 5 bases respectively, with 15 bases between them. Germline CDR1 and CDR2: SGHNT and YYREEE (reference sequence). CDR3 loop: CASSLRRAGETQYF. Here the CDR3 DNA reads TGTGCCAGCAGCCTTCGTCGGGCGGGGGAGACCCAGTACTTC.

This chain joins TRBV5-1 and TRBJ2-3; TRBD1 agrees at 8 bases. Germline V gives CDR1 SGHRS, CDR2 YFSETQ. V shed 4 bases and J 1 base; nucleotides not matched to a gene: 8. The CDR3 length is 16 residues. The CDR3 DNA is TGCGCCAGCAGCGCCTCCGCGGGACAGGGCACAGATACGCAGTATTTT. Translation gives CASSASAGQGTDTQYF.

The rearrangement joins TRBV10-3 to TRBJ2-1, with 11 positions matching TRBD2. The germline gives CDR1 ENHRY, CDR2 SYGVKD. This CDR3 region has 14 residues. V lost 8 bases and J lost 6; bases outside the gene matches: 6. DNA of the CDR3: TGTGCCATCGGGACTAGCGGACATTCCAATGAGCAGTTCTTC. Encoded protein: CAIGTSGHSNEQFF.

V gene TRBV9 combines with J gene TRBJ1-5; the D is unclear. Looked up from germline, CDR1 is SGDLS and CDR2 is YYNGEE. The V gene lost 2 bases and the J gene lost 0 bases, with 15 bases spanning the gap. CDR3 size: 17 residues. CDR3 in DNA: TGTGCCAGCAGCGTTGGCGCCGGCCCCTATAGCAATCAGCCCCAGCATTTT. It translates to CASSVGAGPYSNQPQHF.

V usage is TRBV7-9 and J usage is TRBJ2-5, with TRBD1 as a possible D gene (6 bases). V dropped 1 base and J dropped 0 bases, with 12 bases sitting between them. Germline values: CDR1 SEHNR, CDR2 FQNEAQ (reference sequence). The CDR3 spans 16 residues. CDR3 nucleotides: TGTGCCAGCAGCTTAGAGGGGACAAGCTACCAAGAGACCCAGTACTTC. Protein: CASSLEGTSYQETQYF.

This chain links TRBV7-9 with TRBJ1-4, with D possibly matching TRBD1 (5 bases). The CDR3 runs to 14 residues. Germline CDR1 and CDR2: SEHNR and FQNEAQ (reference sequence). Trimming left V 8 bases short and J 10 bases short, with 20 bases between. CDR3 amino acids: CASDIAPGTGKLFF. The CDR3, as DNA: TGTGCCAGCGACATTGCCCCGGGGACCGGAAAACTGTTTTTT. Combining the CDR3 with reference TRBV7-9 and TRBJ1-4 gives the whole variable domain DTGVSQNPRHKITKRGQNVTFRCDPISEHNRLYWYRQTLGQGPEFLTYFQNEAQLEKSRLLSDRFSAERPKGSFSTLEIQRTEQGDSAMYLCASDIAPGTGKLFFGSGTQLSVL.

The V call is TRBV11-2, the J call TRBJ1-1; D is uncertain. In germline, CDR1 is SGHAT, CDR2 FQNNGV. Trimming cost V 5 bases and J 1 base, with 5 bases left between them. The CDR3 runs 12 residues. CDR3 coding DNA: TGTGCCAGCAGCCTCCAGAACACTGAAGCTTTCTTT. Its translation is CASSLQNTEAFF. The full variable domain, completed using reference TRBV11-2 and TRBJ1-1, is EAGVAQSPRYKIIEKRQSVAFWCNPISGHATLYWYQQILGQGPKLLIQFQNNGVVDDSQLPKDRFSAERLKGVDSTLKIQPAKLEDSAVYLCASSLQNTEAFFGQGTRLTVV.

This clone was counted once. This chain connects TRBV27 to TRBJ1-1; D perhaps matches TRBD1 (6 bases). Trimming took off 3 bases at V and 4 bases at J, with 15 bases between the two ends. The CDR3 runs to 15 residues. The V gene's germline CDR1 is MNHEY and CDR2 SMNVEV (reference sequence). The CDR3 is CASSFGRGGFTEAFF. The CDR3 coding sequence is TGTGCCAGCAGTTTCGGCAGGGGAGGGTTCACTGAAGCTTTCTTT.

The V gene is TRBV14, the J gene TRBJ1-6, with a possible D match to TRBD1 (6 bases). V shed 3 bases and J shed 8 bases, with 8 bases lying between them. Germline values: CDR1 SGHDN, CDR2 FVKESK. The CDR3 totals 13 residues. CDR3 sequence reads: CASSQTGDSPLHF. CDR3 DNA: TGTGCCAGCAGCCAGACAGGTGATTCACCCCTCCACTTT.

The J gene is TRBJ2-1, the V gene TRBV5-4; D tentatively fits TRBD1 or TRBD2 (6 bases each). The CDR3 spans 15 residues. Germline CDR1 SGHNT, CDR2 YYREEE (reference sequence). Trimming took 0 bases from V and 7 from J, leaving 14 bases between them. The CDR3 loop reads CASSLARGHGNEQFF. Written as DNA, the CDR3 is TGTGCCAGCAGCTTGGCGCGGGGACACGGGAATGAGCAGTTCTTC.

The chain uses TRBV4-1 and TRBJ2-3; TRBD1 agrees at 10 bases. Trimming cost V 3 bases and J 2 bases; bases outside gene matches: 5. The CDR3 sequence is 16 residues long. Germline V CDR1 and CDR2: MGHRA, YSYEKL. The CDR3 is CASSQGQGFSTDTQYF. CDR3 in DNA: TGCGCCAGCAGCCAGGGACAGGGGTTTTCCACAGATACGCAGTATTTT.

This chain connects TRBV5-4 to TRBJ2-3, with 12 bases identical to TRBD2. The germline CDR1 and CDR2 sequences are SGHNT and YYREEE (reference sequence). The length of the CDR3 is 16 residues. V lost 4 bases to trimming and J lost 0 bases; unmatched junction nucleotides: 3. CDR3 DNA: TGTGCCAGCAGCGGCGGGACTAGCGGGAGCACAGATACGCAGTATTTT. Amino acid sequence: CASSGGTSGSTDTQYF.

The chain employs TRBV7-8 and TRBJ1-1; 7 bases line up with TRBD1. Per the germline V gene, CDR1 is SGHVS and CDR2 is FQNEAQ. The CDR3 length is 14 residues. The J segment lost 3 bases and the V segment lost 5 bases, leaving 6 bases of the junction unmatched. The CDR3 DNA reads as TGTGCCAGCAGCCCTGACAGGGTTTACACTGAAGCTTTCTTT. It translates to CASSPDRVYTEAFF.

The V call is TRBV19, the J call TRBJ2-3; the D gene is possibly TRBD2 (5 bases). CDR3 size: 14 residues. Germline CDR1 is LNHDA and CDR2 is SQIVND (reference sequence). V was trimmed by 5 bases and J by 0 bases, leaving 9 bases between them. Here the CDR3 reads CASSLWTSTDTQYF. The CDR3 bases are TGTGCCAGTAGTCTTTGGACTAGCACAGATACGCAGTATTTT.

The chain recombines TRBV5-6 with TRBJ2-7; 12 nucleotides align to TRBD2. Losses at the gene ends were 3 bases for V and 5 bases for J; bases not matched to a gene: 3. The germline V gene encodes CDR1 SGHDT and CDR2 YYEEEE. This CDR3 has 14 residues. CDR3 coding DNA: TGTGCCAGCAGCTATGGACTAGCGGGGAACGAGCAGTACTTC. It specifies CASSYGLAGNEQYF.

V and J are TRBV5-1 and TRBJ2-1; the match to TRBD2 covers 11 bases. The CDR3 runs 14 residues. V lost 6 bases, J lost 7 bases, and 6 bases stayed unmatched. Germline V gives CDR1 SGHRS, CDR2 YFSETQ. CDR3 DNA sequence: TGCGCCAGCACCTTAGCGGGGGGGTCAAATGAGCAGTTCTTC. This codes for CASTLAGGSNEQFF. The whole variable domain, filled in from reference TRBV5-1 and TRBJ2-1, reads KAGVTQTPRYLIKTRGQQVTLSCSPISGHRSVSWYQQTPGQGLQFLFEYFSETQRNKGNFPGRFSGRQFSNSRSEMNVSTLELGDSALYLCASTLAGGSNEQFFGPGTRLTVL.

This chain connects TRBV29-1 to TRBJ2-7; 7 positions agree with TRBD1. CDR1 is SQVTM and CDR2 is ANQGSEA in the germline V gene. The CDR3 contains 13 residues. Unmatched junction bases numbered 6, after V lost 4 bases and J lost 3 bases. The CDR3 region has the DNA TGCAGCGTTGGGTGGGCAGGGGGCTACGAGCAGTACTTC. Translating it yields CSVGWAGGYEQYF.

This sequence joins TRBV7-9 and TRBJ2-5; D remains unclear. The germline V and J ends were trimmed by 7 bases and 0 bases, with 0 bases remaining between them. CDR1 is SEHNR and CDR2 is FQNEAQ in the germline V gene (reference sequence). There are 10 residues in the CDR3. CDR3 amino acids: CASNQETQYF. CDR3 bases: TGTGCCAGCAACCAAGAGACCCAGTACTTC.